This TCR beta chain was sequenced during a study of PD-1 blockade in mismatch repair-deficient tumors. A note on this clone: No antigen is known for it.

Method: immunoSEQ multiplex PCR; TCRdb's copy keeps in-frame clones and lacks some. This sample has about 79,000 clones; 70% to 90% occur once, and the top ten carry less than 6%. V was trimmed by 0 bases and J by 4 bases, leaving 10 bases between them. The CDR3 totals 14 residues. The germline gives CDR1 GTSNPN, CDR2 SVGIG (reference sequence). Study-wide points: After pembrolizumab, tumor-resident clones rose rapidly, then generally contracted before radiologic responses.

This clonotype was obtained from an adult with mismatch repair-deficient cancer. Sequences were derived from peripheral blood, sampled 44 weeks after starting pembrolizumab. The chain recombines TRBV30 with TRBJ1-5; D possibly corresponds to TRBD1 (5 bases). The CDR3 DNA reads as TGTGCCTGGAGTGTAAACAGGAGGAATCAGCCCCAGCATTTT. This encodes CAWSVNRRNQPQHF.